One and the same sample provided the 15 T cell receptor beta chains below, sequenced in a study of cytomegalovirus exposure and HLA in healthy donors. The PCR made use of 60 Vbeta and 13 Jbeta primers. Sequenced by immunoSEQ multiplex PCR; TCRdb stores in-frame clones only, minus some. Found here are around 190,000 clones, 78% of them singletons; the top ten hold 13% to 15%. The source material was PBMCs. The source of these receptors is a woman aged 25-40 years in good health and CMV-seropositive.

On this clone: The identical CDR3 is also encoded by other nucleotide sequences in the sample. The CDR3 DNA sequence: TGTGCCAGCAGCCGGAATAGGTGGGCAGAGGGCCTGAAGAACACTGAAGCTTTCTTT. It specifies CASSRNRWAEGLKNTEAFF. The V gene is TRBV14, the J gene TRBJ1-1; D call uncertain. This CDR3 is built from 19 residues. V gave up 4 bases and J gave up 1 base, with 25 bases separating them. Germline CDR1 and CDR2: SGHDN and FVKESK.

The chain couples TRBV9 to TRBJ2-5; 7 nucleotides align to TRBD1. The V gene's germline CDR1 is SGDLS and CDR2 YYNGEE. The junction had 8 bases not matched to a gene; V was cut back by 4 bases and J by 5 bases. This CDR3 has 14 amino acids. Here the CDR3 reads CASSKTGSGETQYF. CDR3 DNA sequence: TGTGCCAGCAGCAAGACAGGGTCCGGGGAGACCCAGTACTTC.

The chain links TRBV7-9 to TRBJ2-3; D gene uncertain. The V gene lost 5 bases and the J gene lost 0 bases, with 12 bases spanning the gap. Germline V lookup: CDR1 SEHNR, CDR2 FQNEAQ (reference sequence). This CDR3 is 15 amino acids long. CDR3 in DNA: TGTGCCAGCAGCCGACACCTTGCTAGCACAGATACGCAGTATTTT. It translates to CASSRHLASTDTQYF. The variable domain in full, with the rest retrieved from reference TRBV7-9 and TRBJ2-3, is DTGVSQNPRHKITKRGQNVTFRCDPISEHNRLYWYRQTLGQGPEFLTYFQNEAQLEKSRLLSDRFSAERPKGSFSTLEIQRTEQGDSAMYLCASSRHLASTDTQYFGPGTRLTVL.

J is TRBJ2-1 and V is TRBV9; TRBD2 matches at 7 bases. CDR1 SGDLS and CDR2 YYNGEE come from the germline V gene. J gave up 0 bases and V 0 bases, and 3 bases lay outside the gene matches. The CDR3 has 16 amino acids. The CDR3 spells CASSVGGGGSYNEQFF. CDR3 in DNA: TGTGCCAGCAGCGTAGGCGGCGGGGGCTCCTACAATGAGCAGTTCTTC.

The CDR3 DNA reads as TGTGCCTGGAGTGCGCAGTTTGAGCAGTTCTTC. Translated: CAWSAQFEQFF. The chain couples TRBV30 to TRBJ2-1; D gene unclear. V lost 1 base to trimming and J lost 9 bases, with 7 bases between them. Germline V CDR1 and CDR2: GTSNPN, SVGIG (reference sequence). The CDR3 consists of 11 residues.

The V gene is TRBV4-1, the J gene TRBJ1-2; D possibly corresponds to TRBD1 (6 bases). Germline V gene sequence: CDR1 MGHRA, CDR2 YSYEKL. The germline V and J ends were trimmed by 2 bases and 13 bases, with 17 bases remaining between them. This CDR3 is 13 amino acids long. The CDR3 sequence is CASSQTAGDEGTF. For the CDR3, the DNA is TGCGCCAGCAGCCAAACAGCAGGGGATGAGGGCACCTTC.

This chain joins TRBV28 and TRBJ2-7; 7 nucleotides agree with TRBD2. After removal of 1 base from V and 8 bases from J, the junction contained 11 bases not matched to a gene. Germline V gene lookup returns CDR1 MDHEN and CDR2 SYDVKM. The CDR3 length is 15 residues. CDR3 coding DNA: TGTGCCAGCAGTTTATATGAGGGAGGGCCTGGCAAGCAGTACTTC. This codes for CASSLYEGGPGKQYF.

V gene TRBV6-6 combines with J gene TRBJ2-7; D is possibly TRBD1 (5 bases). Germline loops: CDR1 MNHNY, CDR2 SVGAGI (reference sequence). V was pared by 7 bases and J by 2 bases, with 12 bases between. This CDR3 has 13 residues. CDR3 in amino acids: CASKGPPPYEQYF. The CDR3 DNA is TGTGCCAGCAAGGGGCCGCCCCCCTACGAGCAGTACTTC.

The chain employs TRBV11-2 and TRBJ1-2; D is unclear. CDR3 size: 13 residues. From germline, CDR1 is SGHAT and CDR2 FQNNGV. V lost 5 bases, J lost 4 bases, and 11 bases lay in between. The CDR3: CASSLAGAYGYTF. CDR3 in DNA: TGTGCCAGCAGCCTGGCGGGAGCCTATGGCTACACCTTC.

This chain connects TRBV4-1 to TRBJ1-6; TRBD1 matches 9 bases. The ends lost 6 bases at V and 12 bases at J; junction bases unmatched: 6. This CDR3 has 13 residues. In germline, CDR1 is MGHRA, CDR2 YSYEKL. The CDR3 loop is CASRAGTGRPLHF. In nucleotides, the CDR3 is TGCGCCAGCAGAGCCGGGACAGGGAGACCCCTCCACTTT.

V gene TRBV28 combines with J gene TRBJ1-5; D unclear. Germline V gene data show CDR1 as MDHEN and CDR2 as SYDVKM. Trimming removed 2 bases from V and 0 bases from J, with 17 bases in between. This CDR3 is 18 amino acids long. The CDR3 loop is CASSLQAHRGNSNQPQHF. CDR3 coding DNA: TGTGCCAGCAGTTTACAAGCACACCGCGGCAATAGCAATCAGCCCCAGCATTTT.

CDR3 in DNA: TGTGCCAGCAGTTTCGGGTTTACACAACCGTTTTTT. Protein: CASSFGFTQPFF. The rearrangement links TRBV6-6 to TRBJ1-4; unclear D gene. The CDR3 is made up of 12 amino acids. Trimming shortened V by 4 bases and J by 16 bases, and 16 bases separated the two germline ends. Germline lookup yields CDR1 MNHNY and CDR2 SVGAGI (reference sequence).

The V and J genes are TRBV9 and TRBJ1-2, with a tentative D call TRBD1 (5 bases). This CDR3 has 14 residues. Germline V gene lookup returns CDR1 SGDLS and CDR2 YYNGEE. V was trimmed by 4 bases and J by 8 bases, leaving 18 bases between them. CDR3 DNA: TGTGCCAGCAGCCTCGACAGTATCTCCTGGGGCTACACCTTC. Its translation is CASSLDSISWGYTF.

DNA of the CDR3: TGTGCCAGCAGGAGGATAGCCAAGCTATGGGGCTACACCTTC. It specifies CASRRIAKLWGYTF. The chain joins TRBV6-1 to TRBJ1-2, with unresolved D. Germline loops: CDR1 MNHNS, CDR2 SASEGT. The CDR3 loop spans 14 amino acids. V was cut by 6 bases and J by 8 bases, with 19 bases left in between.

V usage is TRBV4-2 and J usage is TRBJ2-7, with 8 bases that match TRBD2. V was pared by 4 bases and J by 3 bases, with 8 bases of the junction left unmatched. The CDR3 is 15 residues long. Germline V gene data show CDR1 as LGHNA and CDR2 as YNFKEQ. CDR3 bases: TGTGCCAGCAGCCCCGGAGCGGGGGATCACTACGAGCAGTACTTC. This codes for CASSPGAGDHYEQYF.